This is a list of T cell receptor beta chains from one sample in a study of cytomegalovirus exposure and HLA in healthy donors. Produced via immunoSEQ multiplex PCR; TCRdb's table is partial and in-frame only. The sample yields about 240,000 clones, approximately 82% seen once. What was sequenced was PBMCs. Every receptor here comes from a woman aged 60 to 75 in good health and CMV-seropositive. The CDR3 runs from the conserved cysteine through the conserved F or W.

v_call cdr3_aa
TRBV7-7 CASSLTLQGTAETQYF
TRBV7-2 CASSAGTWLGEQYF
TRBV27 CASSVGGDTQYF
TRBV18 CASSPREGGEKLFF
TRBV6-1 CASSEVTGSDQPQHF
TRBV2 CASSNEREGRDTQYF
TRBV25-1 CASKGAIEQFF
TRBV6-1 CASSEGGGGNTIYF
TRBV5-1 CASSSLSGSQETQYF
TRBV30 CAWSPIEGNQPQHF
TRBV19 CASSEEGGISSYNEQFF
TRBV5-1 CASSLESSGTGELFF
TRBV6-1 CASYTSGRLYEQYF
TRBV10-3 CAISDFFQRRSSYNEQFF
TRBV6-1 CASSERLAGTLLGTQYF
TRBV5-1 CASSKGLAVYEQYF
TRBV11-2 CASSLGQGLGELFF
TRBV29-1 CSAGTGREKLFF
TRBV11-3 CASSTQLENEQFF
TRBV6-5 CASSRQGNYGYTF
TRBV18 CASSQDLYYGYTF
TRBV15 CATSLSQGPNTEAFF
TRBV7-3 CASSLTGTGVGEQFF
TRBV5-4 CASSYRGLPYEQYF
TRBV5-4 CASSLAVPSGGELFF
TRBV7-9 CASSPRGTGSYEQYF